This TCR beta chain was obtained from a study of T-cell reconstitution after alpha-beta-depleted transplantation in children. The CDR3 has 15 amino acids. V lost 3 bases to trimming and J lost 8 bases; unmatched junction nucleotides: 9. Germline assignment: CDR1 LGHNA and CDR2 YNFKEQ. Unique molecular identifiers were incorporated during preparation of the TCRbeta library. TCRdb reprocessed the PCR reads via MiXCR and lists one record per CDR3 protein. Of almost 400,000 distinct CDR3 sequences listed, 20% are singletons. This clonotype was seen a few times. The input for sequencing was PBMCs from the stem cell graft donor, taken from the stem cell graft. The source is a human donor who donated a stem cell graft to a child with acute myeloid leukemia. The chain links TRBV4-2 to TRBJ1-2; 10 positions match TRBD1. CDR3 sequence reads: CASSHYRQGARGYTF. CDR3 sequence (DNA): TGTGCCAGCAGCCATTATCGACAGGGGGCGAGGGGCTACACCTTC.